A single sample gave rise to the 3 T cell receptor beta chains below, sequenced in a study of T-cell memory formation after mild COVID-19. One entry per CDR3 protein results from TCRdb running MiXCR on the 5' RACE reads. The table includes more than 350,000 distinct CDR3 sequences, under 25% detected once. The source material was PBMCs or a T cell subset sorted from them (not recorded which). The receptors were sampled from an adult woman who had mild COVID-19 (a few samples of this study predate the infection). Cell type and time point are not known.

The chain joins TRBV4-1 to TRBJ1-6; D call uncertain. In germline, CDR1 is MGHRA, CDR2 YSYEKL. V gave up 2 bases and J gave up 4 bases, with 9 bases separating them. The CDR3 spans 15 residues. The CDR3 sequence is CASSQTQRYNSPLHF. The CDR3 bases are TGCGCCAGCAGCCAAACCCAGCGGTATAATTCACCCCTCCACTTT.

The chain combines TRBV7-2 with TRBJ2-3; maybe TRBD2 (6 bases). Trimming removed 5 bases at V and 2 bases at J, with 14 bases between. There are 15 residues in the CDR3. The germline gives CDR1 SGHTA, CDR2 FQGNSA. As DNA, the CDR3 is TGTGCCAGCAGCCCACGGGGCGGGGTCACAGATACGCAGTATTTT. Protein: CASSPRGGVTDTQYF.

This clonotype was seen repeatedly, ten times or more. V is TRBV7-2 and J is TRBJ1-3; D is uncertain. This CDR3 is 15 amino acids long. The V gene's germline CDR1 is SGHTA and CDR2 FQGNSA. Trimming cost V 5 bases and J 0 bases, with 11 bases left between them. The CDR3 bases are TGTGCCAGCAGCACCCGACGCAGCTCTGGAAACACCATATATTTT. This encodes CASSTRRSSGNTIYF.